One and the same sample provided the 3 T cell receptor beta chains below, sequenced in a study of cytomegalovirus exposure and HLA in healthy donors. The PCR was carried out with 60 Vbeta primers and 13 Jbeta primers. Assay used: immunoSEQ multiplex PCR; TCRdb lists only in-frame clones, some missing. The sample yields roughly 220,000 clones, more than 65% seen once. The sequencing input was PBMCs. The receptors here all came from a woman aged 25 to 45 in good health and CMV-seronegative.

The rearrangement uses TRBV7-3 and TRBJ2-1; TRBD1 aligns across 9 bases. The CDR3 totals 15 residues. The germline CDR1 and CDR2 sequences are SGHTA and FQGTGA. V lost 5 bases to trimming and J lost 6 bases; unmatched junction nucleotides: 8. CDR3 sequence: CASSRDRGGGNEQFF. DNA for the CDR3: TGTGCCAGCAGCCGAGACAGGGGGGGAGGCAATGAGCAGTTCTTC. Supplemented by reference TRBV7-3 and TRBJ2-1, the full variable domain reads GAGVSQTPSNKVTEKGKYVELRCDPISGHTALYWYRQSLGQGPEFLIYFQGTGAADDSGLPNDRFFAVRPEGSVSTLKIQRTERGDSAVYLCASSRDRGGGNEQFFGPGTRLTVL.

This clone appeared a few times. In nucleotides, the CDR3 is TGTGCCACAGGACAGGGGGTTCGCGGCGGAAACACCATATATTTT. Residues: CATGQGVRGGNTIYF. The J gene is TRBJ1-3, the V gene TRBV2; 10 nucleotides align to TRBD1. V lost 10 bases and J lost 4; bases outside the gene matches: 10. Germline values: CDR1 SNHLY, CDR2 FYNNEI. The CDR3 sequence is 15 residues long.

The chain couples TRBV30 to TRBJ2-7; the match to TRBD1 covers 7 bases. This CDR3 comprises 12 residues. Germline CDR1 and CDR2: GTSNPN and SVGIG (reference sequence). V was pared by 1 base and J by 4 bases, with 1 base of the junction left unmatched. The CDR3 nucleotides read TGTGCCTGGAGTGGGACAGGTTACGAGCAGTACTTC. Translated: CAWSGTGYEQYF.